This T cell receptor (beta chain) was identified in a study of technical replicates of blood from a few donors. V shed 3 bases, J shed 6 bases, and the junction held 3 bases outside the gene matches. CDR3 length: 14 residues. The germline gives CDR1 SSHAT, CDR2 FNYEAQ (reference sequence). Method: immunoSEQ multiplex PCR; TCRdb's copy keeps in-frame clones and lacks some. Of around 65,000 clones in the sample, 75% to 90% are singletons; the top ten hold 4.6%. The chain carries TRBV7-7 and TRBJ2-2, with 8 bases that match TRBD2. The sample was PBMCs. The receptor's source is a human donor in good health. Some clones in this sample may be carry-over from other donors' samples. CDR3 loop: CASSLGLGPGELFF. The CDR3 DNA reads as TGTGCCAGCAGCTTGGGACTAGGACCCGGGGAGCTGTTTTTT.